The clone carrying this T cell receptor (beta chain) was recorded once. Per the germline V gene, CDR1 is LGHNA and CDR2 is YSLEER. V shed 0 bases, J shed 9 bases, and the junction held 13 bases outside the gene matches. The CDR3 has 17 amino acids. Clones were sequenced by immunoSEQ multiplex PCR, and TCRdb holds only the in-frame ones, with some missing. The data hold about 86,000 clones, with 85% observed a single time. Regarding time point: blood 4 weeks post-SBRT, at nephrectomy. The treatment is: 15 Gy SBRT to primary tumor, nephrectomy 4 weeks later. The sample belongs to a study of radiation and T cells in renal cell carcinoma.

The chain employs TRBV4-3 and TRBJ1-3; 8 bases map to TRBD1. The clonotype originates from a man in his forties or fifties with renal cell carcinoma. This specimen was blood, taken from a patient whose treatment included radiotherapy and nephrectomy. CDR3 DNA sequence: TGCGCCAGCAGCCAAGATCTGCCGGACAGGGCGGGGGGCACCATATATTTT. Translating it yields CASSQDLPDRAGGTIYF.